These T cell receptor beta chains were read from a single sample in a study of cytomegalovirus exposure and HLA in healthy donors. The repertoire was sequenced with immunoSEQ multiplex PCR; TCRdb's copy has only in-frame clones and lacks some. This table has 70,000 to 75,000 clones, 85% to 95% appearing once. The specimen sequenced was PBMCs. The receptors originated from a woman aged 18-35 years in good health and CMV-seropositive. Both conserved end residues are part of each CDR3. A D gene is named only where the DNA matches it firmly. Only some rows state a clone size, as once, few, many or a class for expanded clones.

j_call d_call clone_size v_call cdr3_nt cdr3_aa
TRBJ1-2 NA NA TRBV7-9 TGTGCCAGCAGCTTAGCGCAAGGGGCGGACTATGGCTACACCTTC CASSLAQGADYGYTF
TRBJ2-5 NA NA TRBV4-1 TGCGCCAGCAGCCAGGGACCACAGGGAAGCCAAGAGACCCAGTACTTC CASSQGPQGSQETQYF
TRBJ2-5 NA NA TRBV30 TGTGCCTGGAGTTACCCGGCGGGGCAAGAGACCCAGTACTTC CAWSYPAGQETQYF
TRBJ2-1 TRBD2 NA TRBV29-1 TGCAGCGGGAACGGGCTAGCGGGGACGGATGAGCAGTTCTTC CSGNGLAGTDEQFF
TRBJ2-2 TRBD2 NA TRBV7-9 TGTGCCAGCAGAACTAGCGGCGCGAACACCGGGGAGCTGTTTTTT CASRTSGANTGELFF
TRBJ2-7 TRBD2 NA TRBV19 TGTGCCAGTAGTATTGGACTAGCGGGGGTCTACGAGCAGTACTTC CASSIGLAGVYEQYF
TRBJ2-1 NA NA TRBV27 TGTGCCAGCAGTTTATATCCGGGAGTAGGCAATGAGCAGTTCTTC CASSLYPGVGNEQFF
TRBJ1-2 TRBD1 NA TRBV19 TGTGCCAGTAGCCTCACCGGACAGGTGGGGTATGGCTACACCTTC CASSLTGQVGYGYTF
TRBJ2-3 NA once TRBV7-6 TGTGCCAGCAGCCCCTTGGGGGGAGGCACAGATACGCAGTATTTT CASSPLGGGTDTQYF
TRBJ2-7 TRBD1 NA TRBV27 TGTGCCAGCAGCAGAGGACAGGGAGGCTACGAGCAGTACTTC CASSRGQGGYEQYF
TRBJ2-1 TRBD2 NA TRBV5-6 TGTGCCAGCAGCTTTCGGGTAGCGGGGGAGAATGAGCAGTTCTTC CASSFRVAGENEQFF
TRBJ2-7 NA NA TRBV7-2 TGTGCCAGCACCGTAGCGAGCTCCTACGAGCAGTACTTC CASTVASSYEQYF
TRBJ1-5 NA NA TRBV7-6 TGTGCCAGCAGCTTAGGGCGGGGTTTCAATCAGCCCCAGCATTTT CASSLGRGFNQPQHF
TRBJ2-2 NA NA TRBV7-2 TGTGCCAGCAGCAGAAAGACAGAGACCGCGAACACCGGGGAGCTGTTTTTT CASSRKTETANTGELFF
TRBJ2-2 NA NA TRBV2 TGTGCCAGCGGTTGGGACTCCCTCACCGGGGAGCTGTTTTTT CASGWDSLTGELFF